The 16 T cell receptor beta chains in this list originate from one sample, sequenced in a study of shared clonotypes between healthy human individuals. The method was immunoSEQ multiplex PCR; TCRdb's version includes in-frame clones alone and lacks a portion of them. This table has some 980,000 clones, 76% appearing once. Sequencing input: memory CD4+ T cells sorted from blood. Subset defined: CD45RA-negative fraction. The receptors here all came from a man aged 18 to 35 in good health.

The CDR3 spells CAISPIEGTIYF. CDR3 nucleotide sequence: TGTGCCATCAGCCCTATAGAGGGCACCATATATTTT. This rearrangement joins TRBV10-3 to TRBJ1-3; the D is unclear. The germline CDR1 and CDR2 sequences are ENHRY and SYGVKD. Trimming stripped 6 bases from V and 9 bases from J, with 12 bases between. The CDR3 spans 12 residues.

The chain couples TRBV10-3 to TRBJ2-1; 8 bases agree with TRBD2. CDR1 and CDR2 (germline): ENHRY, SYGVKD. J was trimmed by 10 bases and V by 2 bases; bases with no gene match: 10. The CDR3 runs to 15 residues. The CDR3 DNA is TGTGCCATCAGTGAGGGGACTAGTGGGCTTTGGGAGCAGTTCTTC. This codes for CAISEGTSGLWEQFF.

This clone occurred a few times. This chain uses TRBV19 with TRBJ1-2; TRBD1 might be the D (5 bases). Germline V gives CDR1 LNHDA, CDR2 SQIVND (reference sequence). This CDR3 comprises 15 residues. Deletions cut 0 bases from V and 5 bases from J, with 13 bases between. The DNA of the CDR3 is TGTGCCAGTAGTATAGAGGCAGGGAAGGAGTATGGCTACACCTTC. This translates into CASSIEAGKEYGYTF.

The chain recombines TRBV19 with TRBJ2-7; 12 bases line up with TRBD1. V was pared by 5 bases and J by 6 bases, with 8 bases of the junction left unmatched. The CDR3 totals 15 residues. CDR1 and CDR2 from the germline V gene are LNHDA and SQIVND (reference sequence). CDR3 DNA: TGTGCCAGTAGTGCTCCGGGACAGGGGGCGTTCGAGCAGTACTTC. This gives the protein CASSAPGQGAFEQYF. The entire variable domain, with the rest obtained from reference TRBV19 and TRBJ2-7, is as follows: DGGITQSPKYLFRKEGQNVTLSCEQNLNHDAMYWYRQDPGQGLRLIYYSQIVNDFQKGDIAEGYSVSREKKESFPLTVTSAQKNPTAFYLCASSAPGQGAFEQYFGPGTRLTVT.

The chain carries TRBV21-1 and TRBJ2-5; the table's D call, TRBD1, was not checked against the DNA. TRBV21-1 counts as a pseudogene. This CDR3 region has 15 residues. CDR3 residues: CASSKEQGARETQYF. CDR3 coding DNA: TGTGCCAGCAGCAAAGAACAGGGGGCCAGGGAGACCCAGTACTTC.

V gene TRBV5-1 combines with J gene TRBJ1-4; D is perhaps TRBD1 (6 bases). The CDR3 extends over 15 amino acids. V was pared by 4 bases and J by 1 base, with 11 bases between. Germline-derived CDR1 and CDR2 are SGHRS and YFSETQ. The CDR3 nucleotides are TGCGCCAGCAGCACGGAGGGGGGAACTAATGAAAAACTGTTTTTT. This translates into CASSTEGGTNEKLFF. The whole variable domain, remainder taken from reference TRBV5-1 and TRBJ1-4, is KAGVTQTPRYLIKTRGQQVTLSCSPISGHRSVSWYQQTPGQGLQFLFEYFSETQRNKGNFPGRFSGRQFSNSRSEMNVSTLELGDSALYLCASSTEGGTNEKLFFGSGTQLSVL.

This clone has only one observation. Other DNA sequences in this sample translate to the same CDR3. V gene TRBV5-1 combines with J gene TRBJ2-3; TRBD2 matches at 10 bases. Germline CDR1 SGHRS, CDR2 YFSETQ. V was pared by 4 bases and J by 3 bases, with 2 bases of the junction left unmatched. CDR3 length: 14 residues. The CDR3 reads CASSPGLATDTQYF. Here the CDR3 DNA reads TGCGCCAGCAGCCCGGGACTAGCGACAGATACGCAGTATTTT.

The rearrangement uses TRBV4-1 and TRBJ2-2; 13 bases align to TRBD2. J lost 2 bases, V lost 3 bases, and 3 bases had no gene match. The CDR3 has 17 residues. Germline V gene data show CDR1 as MGHRA and CDR2 as YSYEKL. CDR3 sequence (DNA): TGCGCCAGCAGCCAGACTAGCGGGAGGCCTAACACCGGGGAGCTGTTTTTT. Encoded protein: CASSQTSGRPNTGELFF.

This clone was recorded only once. The V call is TRBV9, the J call TRBJ1-3; D not resolved. Germline CDR1 SGDLS, CDR2 YYNGEE. This CDR3 region has 15 residues. Trimming stripped 0 bases from V and 1 base from J, with 8 bases between. In DNA, the CDR3 is TGTGCCAGCAGCGTAGGGTCCGCTTCTGGAAACACCATATATTTT. Translated: CASSVGSASGNTIYF.

This clone was seen a few times. The chain joins TRBV30 to TRBJ1-1, with a weak D call TRBD1 (6 bases). The V gene's germline CDR1 is GTSNPN and CDR2 SVGIG (reference sequence). The CDR3 consists of 14 residues. Trimming took 4 bases from V and 1 from J, leaving 13 bases between them. The CDR3 DNA sequence: TGTGCCTGGAATTCAGGGGTACCGAACACTGAAGCTTTCTTT. Translated: CAWNSGVPNTEAFF.

This rearrangement joins TRBV15 to TRBJ2-7; 7 positions match TRBD2. CDR3 size: 14 residues. V shed 5 bases, J shed 0 bases, and the junction held 4 bases outside the gene matches. Germline V gene sequence: CDR1 LNHNV, CDR2 YYDKDF (reference sequence). The CDR3 DNA is TGTGCCACCAGCGCCGGCGGGAGCTCCTACGAGCAGTACTTC. It encodes CATSAGGSSYEQYF.

V gene TRBV9 combines with J gene TRBJ2-5; 7 nucleotides agree with TRBD2. Germline-derived CDR1 and CDR2 are SGDLS and YYNGEE. The CDR3 runs 14 residues. The V segment lost 0 bases and the J segment 4 bases; nucleotides outside the gene matches: 3. The CDR3 reads CASSVVSSGETQYF. CDR3 bases: TGTGCCAGCAGCGTAGTTTCTAGCGGAGAGACCCAGTACTTC. The full variable domain, its missing parts supplied by reference TRBV9 and TRBJ2-5, is DSGVTQTPKHLITATGQRVTLRCSPRSGDLSVYWYQQSLDQGLQFLIQYYNGEERAKGNILERFSAQQFPDLHSELNLSSLELGDSALYFCASSVVSSGETQYFGPGTRLLVL.

The rearrangement links TRBV30 to TRBJ2-1; 9 nucleotides align to TRBD1. CDR3 length equals 12 residues. CDR1 GTSNPN and CDR2 SVGIG come from the germline V gene (reference sequence). V lost 5 bases to trimming and J lost 9 bases; unmatched junction nucleotides: 5. CDR3 in DNA: TGTGCCTGGGGGACAGGGACCGGTGAGCAGTTCTTC. Translated: CAWGTGTGEQFF.

This chain links TRBV5-6 with TRBJ2-7, with D perhaps TRBD1 (6 bases). V lost 3 bases and J lost 0, with 13 bases in between. Germline-derived CDR1 and CDR2 are SGHDT and YYEEEE. The CDR3 is made up of 15 amino acids. CDR3 sequence: CASSYGTTPSYEQYF. In DNA form, the CDR3 reads TGTGCCAGCAGCTATGGGACAACTCCCTCCTACGAGCAGTACTTC.

V and J are TRBV5-4 and TRBJ2-1; D may be TRBD1 or TRBD2 (5 bases each). The CDR3 has 18 amino acids. CDR1 SGHNT and CDR2 YYREEE come from the germline V gene (reference sequence). V was trimmed by 3 bases and J by 1 base, leaving 20 bases between them. The CDR3 coding sequence is TGTGCCAGCAGCTCAAGAAGGGACCCGCGCGGGTCCTACAATGAGCAGTTCTTC. Amino acid sequence: CASSSRRDPRGSYNEQFF.

V and J are TRBV29-1 and TRBJ2-6; D gene unclear. This CDR3 comprises 13 residues. Trimming stripped 3 bases from V and 4 bases from J, with 7 bases between. Germline-derived CDR1 and CDR2 are SQVTM and ANQGSEA. The CDR3 spells CSVDRTGANVLTF. In nucleotides, the CDR3 is TGCAGCGTTGACAGAACCGGGGCCAACGTCCTGACTTTC.